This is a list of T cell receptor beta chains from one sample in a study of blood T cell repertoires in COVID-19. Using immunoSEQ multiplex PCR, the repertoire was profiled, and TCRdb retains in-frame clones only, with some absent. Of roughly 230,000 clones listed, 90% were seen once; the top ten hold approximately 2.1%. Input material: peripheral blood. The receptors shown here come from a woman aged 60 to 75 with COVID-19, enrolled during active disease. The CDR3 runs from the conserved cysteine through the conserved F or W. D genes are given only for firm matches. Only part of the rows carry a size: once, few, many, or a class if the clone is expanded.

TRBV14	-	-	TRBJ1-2	TGTGCCAGCAGCCAAGCACAGGGCGGCTACACCTTC	CASSQAQGGYTF
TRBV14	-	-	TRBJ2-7	TGTGCCAGCACCCGCTCGGGGTCCCCCTACGAGCAGTACTTC	CASTRSGSPYEQYF
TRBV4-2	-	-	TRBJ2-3	TGTGCCAGCAGCCAACCGGGACTTAGCACAGATACGCAGTATTTT	CASSQPGLSTDTQYF
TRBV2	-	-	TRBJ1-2	TGTGCCCGTGCCAGCAGTGTGGGGGGGCATGGCTACACCTTC	CARASSVGGHGYTF
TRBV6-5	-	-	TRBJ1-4	TGTGCCAGCAGCCCCCTTGAGCCCTATGAAAAACTGTTTTTT	CASSPLEPYEKLFF
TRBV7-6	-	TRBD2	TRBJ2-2	TGTGCCAGCAGCTTAGTAGCAGCGGGGAGCGTTACCGGGGAGCTGTTTTTT	CASSLVAAGSVTGELFF
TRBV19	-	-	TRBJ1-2	TGTGCCAGTATTGTCTCGGGAAGTGGCAGGTTTAACTATGGCTACACCTTC	CASIVSGSGRFNYGYTF
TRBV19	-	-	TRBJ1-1	TGTGCCAGTACCAACGGGTTAGAGAACACTGAAGCTTTCTTT	CASTNGLENTEAFF
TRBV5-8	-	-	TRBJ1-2	TGTGCCAGCAGCCCCCCGGGGATCGACTATGGCTACACCTTC	CASSPPGIDYGYTF
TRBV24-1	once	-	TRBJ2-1	TGTGCCACCAGTGACGTAGCGAATGAGCAGTTCTTC	CATSDVANEQFF
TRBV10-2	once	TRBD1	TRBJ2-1	TGCGCCAGCAGTGAACTGGGGACAGGGTACAATGAGCAGTTCTTC	CASSELGTGYNEQFF
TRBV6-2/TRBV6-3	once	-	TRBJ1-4	TGTGCCAGCAGTTATTTATCCGAAAAACTGTTTTTT	CASSYLSEKLFF
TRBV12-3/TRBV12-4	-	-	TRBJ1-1	TGTGCCAGCAGCCGGAACACTGAAGCTTTCTTT	CASSRNTEAFF
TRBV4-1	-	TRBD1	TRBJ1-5	TGCGCCAGCAGCCAAGGACAGGGCAGTAGCAATCAGCCCCAGCATTTT	CASSQGQGSSNQPQHF
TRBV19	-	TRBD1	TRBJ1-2	TGTGCCAGTTACGAACTCTGGACAGGAAGAGGCTACACCTTC	CASYELWTGRGYTF
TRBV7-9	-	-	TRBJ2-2	TGTGCCAGCACCGTCCGGGGGGCCGAGGCCGGGGAGCTGTTTTTT	CASTVRGAEAGELFF
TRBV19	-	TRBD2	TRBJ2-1	TGTGCCAGTAGTATAGATCTAGCGGGCCTCCACAATGAGCAGTTCTTC	CASSIDLAGLHNEQFF
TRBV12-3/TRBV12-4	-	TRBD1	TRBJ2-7	TGTGCCAGCACCGGCCCAGGGGGCGAGCAGTACTTC	CASTGPGGEQYF
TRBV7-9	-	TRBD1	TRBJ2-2	TGTGCCAGCAGCTTAGTAGGGGGCGCCAGCACCGGGGAGCTGTTTTTT	CASSLVGGASTGELFF
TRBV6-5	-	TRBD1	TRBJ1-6	TGTGCCAGCAGCATCAGGGGGCCTAATTCACCCCTCCACTTT	CASSIRGPNSPLHF
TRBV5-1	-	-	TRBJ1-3	TGCGCCAGCGAGCCCGGAGGGGGGGCTGGAAACACCATATATTTT	CASEPGGGAGNTIYF
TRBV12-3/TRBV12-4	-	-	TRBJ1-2	TGTGCCAGCAGTTTCGAGGGCTTGGGCTACACCTTC	CASSFEGLGYTF
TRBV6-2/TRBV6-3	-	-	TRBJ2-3	TGTGCCAGCAGTTACTCAACGGGGAACACAGATACGCAGTATTTT	CASSYSTGNTDTQYF
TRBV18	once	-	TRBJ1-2	TGTGCCAGCTCACCACCGTCGGGGGAAACTAACTATGGCTACACCTTC	CASSPPSGETNYGYTF
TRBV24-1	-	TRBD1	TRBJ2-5	TGTGCCACCAGTGAATGGGACAGGCGTCAAGAGACCCAGTACTTC	CATSEWDRRQETQYF
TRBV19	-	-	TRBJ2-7	TGTGCCAGTAGTATGAATCCAGGGGATCACTACGAGCAGTACTTC	CASSMNPGDHYEQYF
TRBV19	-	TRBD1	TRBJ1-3	TGTGCCAGTAGTAGGGGCGCGACAGGGGTCGGAAACACCATATATTTT	CASSRGATGVGNTIYF
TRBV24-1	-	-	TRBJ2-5	TGTGCCACCAGTGATTCTAGTCGGGAGACCCAGTACTTC	CATSDSSRETQYF
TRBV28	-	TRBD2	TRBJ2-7	TGTGCCAGCAGTTTACCCCGAACTAGCGGGGTATCATTACGCTCCTACGAGCAGTACTTC	CASSLPRTSGVSLRSYEQYF
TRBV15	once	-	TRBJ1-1	TGTGCCACCAGCAGCCTGACAGCTGAAGCTTTCTTT	CATSSLTAEAFF
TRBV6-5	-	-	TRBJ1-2	TGTGCCAGCAGTCCCGCCCAGAGGCCTACCTATGGCTACACCTTC	CASSPAQRPTYGYTF
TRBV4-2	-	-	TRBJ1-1	TGTGCCAGCAGCCAAGAGAAGTTATATCAGTGGGGCAGGGGGAACACTGAAGCTTTCTTT	CASSQEKLYQWGRGNTEAFF
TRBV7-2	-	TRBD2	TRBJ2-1	TGTGCCAGCAGCTTACGGACTAGCGGGAACTACAATGAGCAGTTCTTC	CASSLRTSGNYNEQFF
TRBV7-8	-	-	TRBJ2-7	TGTGCCAGCAGCTTAGACCTCCGAGGAGCCTACGAGCAGTACTTC	CASSLDLRGAYEQYF
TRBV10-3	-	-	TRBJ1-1	TGTGCCATCAGTGACAAAATGAACACTGAAGCTTTCTTT	CAISDKMNTEAFF
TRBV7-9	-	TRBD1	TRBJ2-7	TGTGCCAGCAGCTTAGGGGACAGGGGTTTCGACGAGCAGTACTTC	CASSLGDRGFDEQYF
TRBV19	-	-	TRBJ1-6	TGTGCCAGTAGGCCCGGGGTTGACTCACCCCTCCACTTT	CASRPGVDSPLHF
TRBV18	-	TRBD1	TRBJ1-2	TGTGCCAGCTCAGTGCTTCAGGGGGAATCTGGCTACACCTTC	CASSVLQGESGYTF
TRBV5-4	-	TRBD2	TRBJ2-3	TGTGCCAGCAGCTTGGTCGGGGGGGATACGCAGTATTTT	CASSLVGGDTQYF
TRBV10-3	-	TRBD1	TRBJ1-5	TGTGCCATCAGTGCGGACAGGGAGGACAATCAGCCCCAGCATTTT	CAISADREDNQPQHF
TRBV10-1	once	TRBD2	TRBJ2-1	TGCGCCAGCAGTGAGTCCGGGAGGGGCAGAGAGGCTCTAACGAACCACTACAATGAGCAGTTCTTC	CASSESGRGREALTNHYNEQFF